A single T cell receptor (beta chain) is shown here with its context. Its antigen specificity is not known. Per-base quality was not reported, and no clone a single base away is much larger than it. CDR1 is given as LGHDT and CDR2 as YNNKEL, both from the germline V gene (reference sequence). For this chain, trimming is 1 base at the V end and 0 bases at the J end, and the number of junction bases without a gene match is 5. Taken from cysteine to phenylalanine, the CDR3 has 16 residues. Only the CDR3 region is kept as DNA, spanning 48 bases read in frame from base 1. The collaborating institutions used their own protocols to collect whole blood in K2EDTA tubes. For TCRbeta analysis, collaborators shipped samples in one of three forms: frozen whole blood, isolated PBMCs, or DNA extracted from either of those sample types. The record originates from a study of blood T cell repertoires in COVID-19 (dated by TCRdb to about 2020). Context from the whole study: Samples from collaborators originated in the United States, Italy and Spain and spanned both the acute and convalescent phases of COVID-19. The material from the prospective study consisted of cDNA or gDNA derived from T cells, B-cell-depleted T cells, or PBMCs. Deeply sampled blood TCRbeta repertoires from subjects exposed to, actively infected with, or recovered from COVID-19 were included in the dataset. A freely available public database, intended as a resource for researchers studying the immune response to SARS-CoV-2, is where the repertoires were released. Samples were obtained from the ongoing ImmuneRACE study (first 160 participants) and from 1,254 subjects provided by 6 global collaborators. Sample metadata almost always included a de-identified subject ID, COVID-19 status, age in years and sex. Where available, HLA class I and class II types were obtained from metadata supplied by the sample provider rather than from assay-based typing. General study outcomes and caveats: How much clinical and demographic metadata was included differed by source and by participant, and the metadata was provided uncurated.

The immunoSEQ Assay, a bias-controlled multiplex PCR, was used to amplify TCRbeta CDR3 regions from genomic DNA. As for the authors' bioinformatics: Within the assay, amplification of reference gene primers was used to estimate how many nucleated cells each sample contained. To quantify the absolute abundance of each unique TCRbeta CDR3 rearrangement, sequence reads were collapsed and filtered. For each sample, productive Simpson clonality was calculated as the square root of Simpson's diversity index across productive rearrangements. TCRdb's version of the immuneACCESS table is confined to in-frame rearrangements and falls short of the full clone set. An unresolved V gene accounts for under half of the shortfall where checked; the remainder is of unknown origin. D and trimming come from the DNA, and the V and J calls and clone size come from that table. This sample lists a few hundred thousand clones; approximately 91% were detected once. 12% of the sample goes to the ten largest clones.

The sequencing input was peripheral blood. The receptor comes from a woman aged 55-75 years with acute or convalescent COVID-19. The rearrangement combines TRBV3-1 (or the pseudogene TRBV3-2) with TRBJ1-1, and 7 junctional nucleotides match TRBD1. The sequence in DNA is TGTGCCAGCAGCCAAGGGGGACAGATTATGAACACTGAAGCTTTCTTT. This translates into CASSQGGQIMNTEAFF.